A single sample gave rise to the 10 T cell receptor beta chains below, sequenced in a study of human T cells and chemical hapten exposure. The study extracted total RNA from unfractionated whole blood. A single record per CDR3 protein comes from TCRdb applying MiXCR to the 5' RACE reads. The sample consists of 110,000 or so distinct CDR3 sequences, roughly 19% of them appearing once. These receptors came from a human donor in good health.

This chain links TRBV14 with TRBJ2-6; possibly TRBD1 for D (5 bases). The V and J ends lost 4 bases and 12 bases respectively, with 16 bases between them. The CDR3 consists of 14 residues. Looked up from germline, CDR1 is SGHDN and CDR2 is FVKESK. The DNA of the CDR3 is TGTGCCAGCAGCCTAAGACAGAGCCCTCCCGTCCTGACTTTC. Its translation is CASSLRQSPPVLTF. The complete variable domain, with remaining parts taken from reference TRBV14 and TRBJ2-6, reads EAGVTQFPSHSVIEKGQTVTLRCDPISGHDNLYWYRRVMGKEIKFLLHFVKESKQDESGMPNNRFLAERTGGTYSTLKVQPAELEDSGVYFCASSLRQSPPVLTFGAGSRLTVL.

In this sample, this clonotype turned up a few times. The genes are TRBV24-1 and TRBJ2-7; D not certain. Trimming shortened V by 0 bases and J by 6 bases, and 20 bases separated the two germline ends. This CDR3 has 17 amino acids. Germline CDR1 and CDR2: KGHDR and SFDVKD. CDR3 region: CATSDLQGRREGCEQYF. CDR3 in DNA: TGTGCCACCAGTGATTTGCAAGGACGGCGCGAAGGTTGCGAGCAGTACTTC.

The V and J genes are TRBV29-1 and TRBJ1-1; maybe TRBD1 (5 bases). The CDR3 has 12 amino acids. Trimming took 7 bases from V and 1 from J, leaving 10 bases between them. CDR1 SQVTM and CDR2 ANQGSEA come from the germline V gene. The CDR3 sequence is CSANTGNTEAFF. In nucleotides, the CDR3 is TGCAGCGCTAATACAGGGAACACTGAAGCTTTCTTT.

This clonotype has just a few counts. This chain uses TRBV10-2 with TRBJ1-1, with D perhaps matching TRBD1 (5 bases). V was clipped by 6 bases and J by 11 bases, with 13 bases between them. There are 11 residues in the CDR3. Germline CDR1 WSHSY, CDR2 SAAADI. The CDR3 region is CASSSGREAFF. The CDR3 coding sequence is TGCGCCAGCAGCTCGGGACGGGAGGCTTTCTTT.

In its sample, this clonotype was seen a few times. The J gene is TRBJ1-1, the V gene TRBV4-1; D is possibly TRBD1 (5 bases). Trimming removed 0 bases at V and 6 bases at J, with 14 bases between. In germline, CDR1 is MGHRA, CDR2 YSYEKL. The CDR3 totals 15 residues. The CDR3 region has the DNA TGCGCCAGCAGCCAAGATGTGGGGCTCGGGGCTGAAGCTTTCTTT. Encoded protein: CASSQDVGLGAEAFF.

This clonotype was seen ten or more times. The chain couples TRBV11-2 to TRBJ1-1, with D possibly TRBD1 on 6 matching bases. This CDR3 is 12 amino acids long. Germline V CDR1 and CDR2: SGHAT, FQNNGV. The V end was cut by 5 bases, the J end by 8 bases, with 12 bases between. CDR3 DNA: TGTGCCAGCAGCCCCCAGGGGTGGGAAGCTTTCTTT. As protein: CASSPQGWEAFF.

This clonotype has more than one count but fewer than ten. This chain uses TRBV6-1 with TRBJ2-1, with D perhaps being TRBD1 or TRBD2 (6 bases each). Trimming left V 5 bases short and J 10 bases short, with 15 bases between. CDR3 size: 13 residues. CDR1 is MNHNS, CDR2 SASEGT, per germline. DNA of the CDR3: TGTGCCAGCAGTCTGGGGGCGGGATACGAGCAGTTCTTC. Its translation is CASSLGAGYEQFF.

V gene TRBV6-5 combines with J gene TRBJ2-5; a possible D gene is TRBD1 (6 bases). CDR1 is MNHEY and CDR2 is SVGAGI in the germline V gene. V was shortened by 5 bases and J by 2 bases, with 12 bases between the two germline ends. The CDR3 consists of 14 residues. DNA of the CDR3: TGTGCCAGCAGTCCAAGGGACATACAAGAGACCCAGTACTTC. It yields the protein CASSPRDIQETQYF.

This clonotype was seen a few times. CDR3 in amino acids: CSAPGIALSSYNEQFF. The CDR3, as DNA: TGCAGTGCCCCCGGGATAGCGTTGAGCTCCTACAATGAGCAGTTCTTC. The J gene is TRBJ2-1, the V gene TRBV20-1, with a possible D match to TRBD2 (5 bases). The CDR3 totals 16 residues. The germline V gene has CDR1 DFQATT and CDR2 SNEGSKA (reference sequence). Deletions cut 6 bases from V and 0 bases from J, with 18 bases between.

The rearrangement joins TRBV28 to TRBJ1-4, with D possibly being TRBD1 (5 bases). Per germline, CDR1 MDHEN and CDR2 SYDVKM. This CDR3 contains 11 residues. Trimming removed 8 bases at V and 8 bases at J, with 9 bases between. This CDR3 is CASGHREKLFF. The CDR3 coding sequence is TGTGCCAGCGGGCACAGGGAAAAACTGTTTTTT.